This TCR beta chain came from a study of T cells in Graves' hyperthyroidism and ophthalmopathy. V was pared by 5 bases and J by 0 bases, with 5 bases of the junction left unmatched. The CDR3 runs to 15 residues. Germline V gene lookup returns CDR1 DFQATT and CDR2 SNEGSKA (reference sequence). This clonotype occurred many times. What was amplified from RNA transcripts were TCR beta CDR3 regions. Initially, a first-round RT-PCR of the TCR CDR3 employed the HTBI primer set. TCRdb recomputed calls from the multiplex PCR reads with MiXCR, one row per CDR3 protein. The repertoire has 450,000 to 650,000 distinct CDR3 sequences, roughly 15% of them found once; the top ten carry 17%.

The rearrangement uses TRBV20-1 and TRBJ2-3, with 10 bases identical to TRBD2. The receptor was derived from a woman aged 18-35 years with Graves' ophthalmopathy. Sample: blood. CDR3 region: CSAPSGGASTDTQYF. In DNA form, the CDR3 reads TGCAGTGCTCCTAGCGGGGGTGCTAGCACAGATACGCAGTATTTT.